Sequencing of this T cell receptor beta chain was carried out in a study of blood T cell repertoires in COVID-19. Study background: Samples came from the United States, Italy and Spain, spanning acute and convalescent COVID-19. T cells, B-cell-depleted T cells, or PBMCs provided the cDNA or gDNA that served as material.

The CDR3 runs 14 residues. V dropped 4 bases and J dropped 6; count of bases not matched to a gene: 8. Looked up from germline, CDR1 is MDHEN and CDR2 is SYDVKM. Enrolled through a virtual design, the participants were between about 18 and 100 years of age and came from 24 US areas. In the authors' methods: Amplification of reference gene primers provided the estimated nucleated cell counts. Assay used: immunoSEQ multiplex PCR; TCRdb lists only in-frame clones, some missing. V and J calls and clone size are given by that table; D and trimming were obtained from the DNA. The data show about 200,000 clones, about 77% seen once.

This chain joins TRBV28 and TRBJ2-5, with 7 bases lining up with TRBD2. Specimen: PBMCs or T cells enriched from blood (not recorded which). The source is a woman between 45 and 60 years old with acute COVID-19. CDR3 bases: TGTGCCAGCAGTTCTCTTATCGGGAGGCAGACCCAGTACTTC. Translating it yields CASSSLIGRQTQYF. The entire variable domain, with the rest obtained from reference TRBV28 and TRBJ2-5, is as follows: DVKVTQSSRYLVKRTGEKVFLECVQDMDHENMFWYRQDPGLGLRLIYFSYDVKMKEKGDIPEGYSVSREKKERFSLILESASTNQTSMYLCASSSLIGRQTQYFGPGTRLLVL.